This T cell receptor (beta chain) was sequenced in a study of control samples from healthy donors and cancer patients. TCRdb's copy holds only in-frame clones and misses some; the assay was immunoSEQ multiplex PCR. The data hold about 160,000 clones, with 70% to 90% observed a single time. The ends lost 0 bases at V and 7 bases at J; junction bases unmatched: 9. Germline V CDR1 and CDR2: LGHDT, YNNKEL (reference sequence). The CDR3 spans 16 residues. The chain joins TRBV3-1 (or the pseudogene TRBV3-2) to TRBJ2-1; 7 positions agree with TRBD1. Sequencing was done on a sample of blood. The receptor's source is a man aged 30-40 years in good health. The CDR3 is CASSQDRSGGRNEQFF. The DNA of the CDR3 is TGTGCCAGCAGCCAAGATCGGTCAGGGGGACGTAATGAGCAGTTCTTC.